This T cell receptor beta chain appears in the sequencing data of a study of shared clonotypes between healthy human individuals. Overall study: Each donor's CD4 naive and CD4 memory cells filled three plates apiece, CD8 naive two, and CD8 memory one. Findings of the study overall: As a rule, naive subsets had a larger estimated richness than memory subsets.

A few counts support this clone. Its target is not known. Terminally differentiated effector memory CD45RA+ cells were excluded by CCR7 positive selection of CD45RO-negative cells. The healthy adult donors were HIV-negative and reported no recent acute infections or vaccinations. CDR1 LGHNA and CDR2 YSLEER come from the germline V gene. V was clipped by 8 bases and J by 4 bases; unmatched bases: 13. This CDR3 comprises 15 residues. Using immunoSEQ multiplex PCR, the repertoire was profiled, and TCRdb retains in-frame clones only, with some absent. There are some 580,000 clones in the sample; 95% to 98% occur only once, and more than 0.3% lies in the top ten.

Sample: naive CD8+ T cells sorted from blood. The chain combines TRBV4-3 with TRBJ2-7, with 8 bases fitting TRBD2. This clonotype was sampled from a man aged 25-45 years in good health. CDR3: CASARGVGRGYEQYF. CDR3 nucleotides: TGCGCCAGCGCCCGGGGGGTCGGGAGGGGGTACGAGCAGTACTTC.